The sequence of this T cell receptor (beta chain) was determined in a study of blood T cell repertoires in COVID-19. From germline, CDR1 is ENHRY and CDR2 SYGVKD. V was pared by 2 bases and J by 1 base, with 9 bases between. The CDR3 spans 15 residues. Here immunoSEQ multiplex PCR was the method, and the copy in TCRdb shows in-frame clones only, minus some. The table shows around 130,000 clones, with roughly 81% occurring only once. The specimen sequenced was peripheral blood. This receptor was taken from a human donor in a cohort sampled during active COVID-19. The chain recombines TRBV10-3 with TRBJ1-5; maybe TRBD1 (5 bases). The CDR3 DNA reads as TGTGCCATCAGTGAGACCGGGGGGAGCAATCAGCCCCAGCATTTT. Translated: CAISETGGSNQPQHF.